This TCR beta chain was captured by sequencing in a study of T cells in Graves' hyperthyroidism and ophthalmopathy. RNA transcripts yielded amplified TCR beta CDR3 regions. TCR CDR3 underwent first-round RT-PCR with the HTBI primer set. A single record per CDR3 protein comes from TCRdb applying MiXCR to the multiplex PCR reads. In the table there are some 510,000 distinct CDR3 sequences, about 43% of which are singletons. V was clipped by 2 bases and J by 2 bases, with 6 bases between them. CDR1 and CDR2 from the germline V gene are GTSNPN and SVGIG (reference sequence). This CDR3 region has 12 residues. Stable Graves' hyperthyroidism denoted no ophthalmopathy progression over 18 months. The hyperthyroidism patients had all been newly diagnosed, and their disease duration was under 2 months. Their ages ranged from 18 to 65 years. Each diagnosis was grounded in clinical symptoms, serum thyroxine and TRAb, thyroid ultrasound, and orbital computed tomography.

Overall study results and limits: Blood samples included most of the expanded thyroid clonotypes exceeding 0.001.

Of note for this clonotype: What it recognizes is unknown.

The chain recombines TRBV30 with TRBJ1-1; D remains unclear. The sequencing sample was made of peripheral blood or thyroid tissue (not recorded which). The clonotype comes from a woman under 30 with Graves' hyperthyroidism. The CDR3 is CAWSKDNTEAFF. CDR3 in DNA: TGTGCCTGGAGTAAAGACAACACTGAAGCTTTCTTT.